Below are 8 T cell receptor beta chains sequenced from a single sample in a study of shared clonotypes between healthy human individuals. TCRdb's copy holds only in-frame clones and misses some; the assay was immunoSEQ multiplex PCR. The table has 490,000 or so clones, roughly 85% seen once. Material for sequencing was PBMCs. These receptors were collected from a woman aged 40 to 55 in good health. Some clones in this sample may be carry-over from other donors' samples.

This chain joins TRBV9 and TRBJ2-1; the match to TRBD2 covers 7 bases. V was pared by 4 bases and J by 6 bases, with 10 bases of the junction left unmatched. CDR1 SGDLS and CDR2 YYNGEE come from the germline V gene. The CDR3 runs to 15 residues. The CDR3 here is CASSPSGGRRNEQFF. CDR3 DNA: TGTGCCAGCAGCCCCTCCGGCGGGAGACGCAATGAGCAGTTCTTC.

Concerning this clone itself: A much larger clone lies a single base off, so this may be a read error. The CDR3 region is CAGSLNGAAYEQYF. The CDR3 nucleotides are TGTGCCGGCAGCTTAAACGGGGCCGCCTACGAGCAGTACTTC. The chain combines TRBV7-6 with TRBJ2-7; D assignment may be TRBD1 or TRBD2 (5 bases each). Germline V gives CDR1 SGHVS, CDR2 FNYEAQ. CDR3 length: 14 residues.

The chain has TRBV18 and TRBJ2-1, with no clear D. V lost 1 base and J 5 bases, leaving 9 bases between the germline ends. The germline gives CDR1 KGHSH, CDR2 LQKENI. The CDR3 is 14 residues long. The CDR3 sequence: CASSPQIADNEQFF. CDR3 sequence (DNA): TGTGCCAGCTCACCACAGATAGCAGACAATGAGCAGTTCTTC.

This chain connects TRBV21-1 to TRBJ2-2; the DNA was not compared with TRBD1, the D call given in the table. TRBV21-1 is a listed pseudogene. This CDR3 is built from 18 residues. The CDR3 DNA reads TGTGCCAGCAGCAAAGCGATAAAGGACACCCTGAACACCGGGGAGCTGTTTTTT. This translates into CASSKAIKDTLNTGELFF.

This clone was seen only a few times. This chain connects TRBV7-9 to TRBJ2-7, with D possibly called TRBD1 or TRBD2 (5 bases each). Germline-derived CDR1 and CDR2 are SEHNR and FQNEAQ (reference sequence). Trimming took 5 bases from V and 7 from J, leaving 21 bases between them. The CDR3 sequence is 15 residues long. CDR3 sequence (DNA): TGTGCCAGCAGCCCGGGGACCAATCTACTACTTGAGCAGTACTTC. It translates to CASSPGTNLLLEQYF.

The chain employs TRBV6-1 and TRBJ2-1; 11 bases are shared with TRBD2. The trim removed 7 bases at V and 3 bases at J, leaving 5 bases unmatched. The CDR3 sequence is 15 residues long. Germline V gene sequence: CDR1 MNHNS, CDR2 SASEGT. CDR3 sequence reads: CASTRLAGFYNEQFF. The CDR3 nucleotides read TGTGCCAGCACTCGACTAGCGGGGTTCTACAATGAGCAGTTCTTC.

This chain connects TRBV30 to TRBJ2-1, with D hard to call. The CDR3 is 11 residues long. Germline assignment: CDR1 GTSNPN and CDR2 SVGIG (reference sequence). V was trimmed by 3 bases and J by 10 bases, leaving 10 bases between them. CDR3 amino acids: CAWRNSREQFF. The CDR3 nucleotides are TGTGCCTGGAGGAATAGCCGCGAGCAGTTCTTC.

V usage is TRBV19 and J usage is TRBJ2-5, with D hard to call. The CDR3 runs to 14 residues. The V gene's germline CDR1 is LNHDA and CDR2 SQIVND (reference sequence). V was shortened by 1 base and J by 2 bases, with 8 bases between the two germline ends. This CDR3 is CASSIGAAQETQYF. DNA for the CDR3: TGTGCCAGTAGTATAGGGGCGGCACAAGAGACCCAGTACTTC.